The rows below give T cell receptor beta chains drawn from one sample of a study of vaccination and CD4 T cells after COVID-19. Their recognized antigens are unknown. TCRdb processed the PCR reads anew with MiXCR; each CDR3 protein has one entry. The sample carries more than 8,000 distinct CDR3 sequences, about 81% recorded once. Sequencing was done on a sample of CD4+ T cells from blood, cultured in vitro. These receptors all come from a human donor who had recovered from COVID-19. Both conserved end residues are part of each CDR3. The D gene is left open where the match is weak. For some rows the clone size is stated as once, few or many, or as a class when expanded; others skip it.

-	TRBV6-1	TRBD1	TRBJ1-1	CASRSGGQVDMNTEAFF	TGTGCCAGCAGATCAGGGGGCCAGGTCGATATGAACACTGAAGCTTTCTTT
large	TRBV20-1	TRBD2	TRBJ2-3	CSAGLAGAGGDTQYF	TGCAGTGCTGGGTTAGCGGGAGCCGGGGGGGATACGCAGTATTTT
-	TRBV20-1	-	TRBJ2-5	CSVYRGGAGETQYF	TGCAGCGTTTACCGAGGGGGGGCCGGGGAGACCCAGTACTTC
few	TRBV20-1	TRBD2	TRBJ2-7	CSAPLPSGTYEQYF	TGCAGTGCCCCCCTGCCTAGCGGGACCTACGAGCAGTACTTC
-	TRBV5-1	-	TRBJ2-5	CASSVKETQYF	TGCGCCAGCAGCGTAAAAGAGACCCAGTACTTC
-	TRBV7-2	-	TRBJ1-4	CASSLVADEKLFF	TGTGCCAGCAGCTTAGTTGCAGACGAAAAACTGTTTTTT
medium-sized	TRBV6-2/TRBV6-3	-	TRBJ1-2	CASSQPWGTGYGYTF	TGTGCCAGCAGCCAACCCTGGGGGACGGGGTATGGCTACACCTTC
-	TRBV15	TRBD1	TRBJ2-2	CATSRRSTGVRDGELFF	TGTGCCACCAGCAGACGTTCGACAGGGGTCAGGGACGGGGAGCTGTTTTTT
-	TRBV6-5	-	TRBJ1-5	CASSYDGFNQPQHF	TGTGCCAGCAGTTACGACGGATTCAATCAGCCCCAGCATTTT
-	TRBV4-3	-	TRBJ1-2	CASSQAIWTAQGYTF	TGCGCCAGCAGCCAAGCAATCTGGACCGCCCAAGGCTACACCTTC
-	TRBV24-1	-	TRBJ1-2	CATSDSGTKKYGYTF	TGTGCCACCAGTGACTCCGGGACAAAGAAATATGGCTACACCTTC
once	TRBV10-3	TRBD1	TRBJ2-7	CAISITGTGRYEQYF	TGTGCCATCAGTATCACCGGGACAGGGCGTTACGAGCAGTACTTC
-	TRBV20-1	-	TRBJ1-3	CSAPHRAVSGNTIYF	TGCAGTGCTCCACACAGGGCCGTCTCTGGAAACACCATATATTTT
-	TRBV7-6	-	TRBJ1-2	CASSRTRNYGYTF	TGTGCCAGCAGCCGCACCAGGAACTATGGCTACACCTTC
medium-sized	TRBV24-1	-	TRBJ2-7	CATSDPEERYPTYEQYF	TGTGCCACCAGTGATCCGGAGGAGAGATACCCCACCTACGAGCAGTACTTC
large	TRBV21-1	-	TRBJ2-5	CASLHETQYF	TGTGCCAGCCTACACGAGACCCAGTACTTC
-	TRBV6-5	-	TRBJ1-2	CASSYSHPYGYTF	TGTGCCAGCAGTTACTCTCACCCCTATGGCTACACCTTC
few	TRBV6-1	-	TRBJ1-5	CASRISQPQHF	TGTGCCAGCAGGATTTCTCAGCCCCAGCATTTT
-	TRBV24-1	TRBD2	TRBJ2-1	CATSDLASGRGHEQFF	TGTGCCACCAGTGATTTAGCGAGCGGGAGAGGGCATGAGCAGTTCTTC
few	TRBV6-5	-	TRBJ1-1	CASSYEWGREAFF	TGTGCCAGCAGTTACGAGTGGGGAAGAGAAGCTTTCTTT
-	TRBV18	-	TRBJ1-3	CASSPGGNTIYF	TGTGCCAGCTCACCGGGCGGAAACACCATATATTTT
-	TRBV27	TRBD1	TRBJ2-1	CASSFRDSPYNEQFF	TGTGCCAGCAGTTTTAGGGACAGCCCGTACAATGAGCAGTTCTTC